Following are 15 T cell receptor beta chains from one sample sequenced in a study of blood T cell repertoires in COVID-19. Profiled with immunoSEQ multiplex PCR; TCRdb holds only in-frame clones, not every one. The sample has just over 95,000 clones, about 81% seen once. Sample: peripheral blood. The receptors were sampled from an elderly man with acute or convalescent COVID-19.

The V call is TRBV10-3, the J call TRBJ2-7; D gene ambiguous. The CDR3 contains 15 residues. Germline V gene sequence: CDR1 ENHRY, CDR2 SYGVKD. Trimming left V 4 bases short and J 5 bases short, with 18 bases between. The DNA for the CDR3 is TGTGCCATCAGTGGGGCTGTAGACATTCCCCACGAGCAGTACTTC. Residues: CAISGAVDIPHEQYF.

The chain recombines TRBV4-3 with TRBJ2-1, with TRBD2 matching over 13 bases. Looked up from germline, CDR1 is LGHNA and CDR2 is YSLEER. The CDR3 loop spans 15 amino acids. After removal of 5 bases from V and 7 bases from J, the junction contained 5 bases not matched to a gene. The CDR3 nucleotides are TGCGCCAGCAGCTGGACTAGCGGGAGAAAAAATGAGCAGTTCTTC. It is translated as CASSWTSGRKNEQFF.

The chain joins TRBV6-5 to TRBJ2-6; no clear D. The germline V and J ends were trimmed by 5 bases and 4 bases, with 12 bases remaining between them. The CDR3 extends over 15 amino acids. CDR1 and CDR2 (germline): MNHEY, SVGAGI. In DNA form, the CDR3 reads TGTGCCAGCAGTACCCTAGGCTCCGGGGCCAACGTCCTGACTTTC. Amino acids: CASSTLGSGANVLTF.

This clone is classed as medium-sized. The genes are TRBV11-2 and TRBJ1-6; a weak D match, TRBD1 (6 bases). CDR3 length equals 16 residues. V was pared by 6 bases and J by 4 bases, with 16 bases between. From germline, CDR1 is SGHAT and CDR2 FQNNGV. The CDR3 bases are TGTGCCAGCAGTCCTTCTGGGGGCAGGTATAATTCACCCCTCCACTTT. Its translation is CASSPSGGRYNSPLHF.

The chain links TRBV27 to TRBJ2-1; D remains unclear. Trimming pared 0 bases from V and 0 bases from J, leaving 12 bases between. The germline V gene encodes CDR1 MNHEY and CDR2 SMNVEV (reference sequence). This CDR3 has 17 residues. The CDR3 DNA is TGTGCCAGCAGTTTATCCGCAGGATTTAGCTCCTACAATGAGCAGTTCTTC. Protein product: CASSLSAGFSSYNEQFF.

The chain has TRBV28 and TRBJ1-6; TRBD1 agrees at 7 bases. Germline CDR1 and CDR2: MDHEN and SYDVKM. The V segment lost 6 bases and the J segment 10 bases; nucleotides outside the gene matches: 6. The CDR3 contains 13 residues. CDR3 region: CASRTTGDSPLHF. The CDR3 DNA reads TGTGCCAGCAGGACCACAGGGGACTCACCCCTCCACTTT. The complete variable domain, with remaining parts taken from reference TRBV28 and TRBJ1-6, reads DVKVTQSSRYLVKRTGEKVFLECVQDMDHENMFWYRQDPGLGLRLIYFSYDVKMKEKGDIPEGYSVSREKKERFSLILESASTNQTSMYLCASRTTGDSPLHFGNGTRLTVT.

CDR3: CASSLLGGDQDYGYTF. In DNA form, the CDR3 reads TGTGCCAGCAGCCTTCTGGGGGGGGACCAGGACTATGGCTACACCTTC. The chain couples TRBV28 to TRBJ1-2; tentatively, D is TRBD1 (5 bases). The CDR3 has 16 amino acids. The ends were cut back, 6 bases at V and 3 bases at J, with 20 bases in the middle. From germline, CDR1 is MDHEN and CDR2 SYDVKM.

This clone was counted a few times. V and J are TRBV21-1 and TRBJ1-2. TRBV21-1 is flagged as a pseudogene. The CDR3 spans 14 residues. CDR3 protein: CASSKARGCYGYTF. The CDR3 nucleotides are TGTGCCAGCAGCAAAGCGCGGGGCTGCTATGGCTACACCTTC.

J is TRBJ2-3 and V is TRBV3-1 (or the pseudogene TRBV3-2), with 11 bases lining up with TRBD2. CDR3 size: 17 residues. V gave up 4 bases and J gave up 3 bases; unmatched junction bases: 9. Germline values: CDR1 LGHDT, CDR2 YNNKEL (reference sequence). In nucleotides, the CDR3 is TGTGCCAGCAGCCCATCTAGCGGGAGGAGGCCGACAGATACGCAGTATTTT. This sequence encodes CASSPSSGRRPTDTQYF.

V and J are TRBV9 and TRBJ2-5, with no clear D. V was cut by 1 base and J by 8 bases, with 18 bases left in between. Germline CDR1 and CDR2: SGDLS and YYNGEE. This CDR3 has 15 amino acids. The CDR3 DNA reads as TGTGCCAGCAGCGTAAGGTTCGGCTCCACAGAAACCCAGTACTTC. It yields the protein CASSVRFGSTETQYF.

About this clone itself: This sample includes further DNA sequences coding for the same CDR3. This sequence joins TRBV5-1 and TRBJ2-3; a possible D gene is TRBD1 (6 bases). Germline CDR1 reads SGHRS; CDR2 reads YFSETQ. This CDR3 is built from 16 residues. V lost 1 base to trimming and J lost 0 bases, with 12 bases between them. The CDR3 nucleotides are TGCGCCAGCAGCTTGAACGGCAGGGGTAGCACAGATACGCAGTATTTT. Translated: CASSLNGRGSTDTQYF.

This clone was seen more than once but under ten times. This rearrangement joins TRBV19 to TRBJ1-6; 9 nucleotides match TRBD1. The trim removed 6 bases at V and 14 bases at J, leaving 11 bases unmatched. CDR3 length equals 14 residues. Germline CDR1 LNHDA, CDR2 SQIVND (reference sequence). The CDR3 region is CASSKGQGSGALHF. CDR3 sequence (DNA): TGTGCCAGTAGCAAGGGACAGGGATCTGGAGCCCTCCACTTT.

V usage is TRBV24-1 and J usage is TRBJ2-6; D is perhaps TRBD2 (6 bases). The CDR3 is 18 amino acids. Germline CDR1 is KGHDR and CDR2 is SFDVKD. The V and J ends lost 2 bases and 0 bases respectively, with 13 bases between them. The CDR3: CATSDSGVSSSGANVLTF. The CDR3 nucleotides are TGTGCCACCAGTGATTCGGGGGTATCTTCCTCTGGGGCCAACGTCCTGACTTTC.

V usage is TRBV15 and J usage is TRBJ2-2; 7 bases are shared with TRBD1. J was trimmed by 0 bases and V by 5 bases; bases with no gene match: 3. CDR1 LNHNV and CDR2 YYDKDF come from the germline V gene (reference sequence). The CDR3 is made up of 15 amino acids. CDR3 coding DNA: TGTGCCACCAGCCCAGACAGGGCGAACACCGGGGAGCTGTTTTTT. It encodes CATSPDRANTGELFF.

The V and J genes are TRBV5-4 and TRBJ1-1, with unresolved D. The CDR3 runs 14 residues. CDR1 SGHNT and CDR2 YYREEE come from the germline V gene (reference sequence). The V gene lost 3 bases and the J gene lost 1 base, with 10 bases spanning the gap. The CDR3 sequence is CASSSNRGNTEAFF. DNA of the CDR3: TGTGCCAGCAGCTCAAATCGGGGGAACACTGAAGCTTTCTTT.